A selection of T cell receptor beta chains follows, all from one sample in a study of T cell changes during pregnancy in multiple sclerosis. The repertoire was sequenced with immunoSEQ multiplex PCR; TCRdb's copy has only in-frame clones and lacks some. The sample holds over 70,000 clones, 75% to 95% seen once. Here the sequenced sample was peripheral blood, taken in the first trimester of pregnancy. The receptors come from a female donor in good health, enrolled as a control in a pregnancy study. Each CDR3 is given with its conserved first and last residue. The D gene is left open where the match is weak. Clone size is given for some rows only: seen once, a few or many times, or a class if the clone is expanded.

>TRBD2|-|TRBV19|TRBJ2-3
TGTGCCAGTAGTTCCCCCCCCGGCGGGGGTTTGACAGATACGCAGTATTTT
CASSSPPGGGLTDTQYF
>TRBD2|-|TRBV7-3|TRBJ2-3
TGTGCCAGCAGCTTAACGGGGCGGGGGAGCGGACTTAACACAGATACGCAGTATTTT
CASSLTGRGSGLNTDTQYF
>TRBD2|-|TRBV5-4|TRBJ2-3
TGTGCCAGCAGCAGCGATAGCGGGGGCGCCCATACGCAGTATTTT
CASSSDSGGAHTQYF
>-|-|TRBV5-6|TRBJ2-3
TGTGCCAGCAGCTCACTATCCACAGATACGCAGTATTTT
CASSSLSTDTQYF
>TRBD1|-|TRBV6-1|TRBJ2-1
TGTGCCAGCAGTGAAGCTTGGACAGGGGGTAATGAGCAGTTCTTC
CASSEAWTGGNEQFF
>-|-|TRBV18|TRBJ2-3
TGTGCCAGCTCACCAGGAGGGGAAACGCAGTATTTT
CASSPGGETQYF
>-|-|TRBV4-3|TRBJ2-7
TGCGCCAGCAGCGGGGCCTTAGGCTACGAGCAGTACTTC
CASSGALGYEQYF
>-|once|TRBV15|TRBJ2-7
TGTGCCACCAGCACCTACAGGGAAAATTCCTACGAGCAGTACTTC
CATSTYRENSYEQYF
>TRBD2|-|TRBV2|TRBJ2-3
TGTGCCCTAGGAACTGGCGGGGGAAGCACAGATACGCAGTATTTT
CALGTGGGSTDTQYF
>-|-|TRBV9|TRBJ2-5
TGTGCCAGCAGCGCCCCCCTAGTAGAAGAGACCCAGTACTTC
CASSAPLVEETQYF